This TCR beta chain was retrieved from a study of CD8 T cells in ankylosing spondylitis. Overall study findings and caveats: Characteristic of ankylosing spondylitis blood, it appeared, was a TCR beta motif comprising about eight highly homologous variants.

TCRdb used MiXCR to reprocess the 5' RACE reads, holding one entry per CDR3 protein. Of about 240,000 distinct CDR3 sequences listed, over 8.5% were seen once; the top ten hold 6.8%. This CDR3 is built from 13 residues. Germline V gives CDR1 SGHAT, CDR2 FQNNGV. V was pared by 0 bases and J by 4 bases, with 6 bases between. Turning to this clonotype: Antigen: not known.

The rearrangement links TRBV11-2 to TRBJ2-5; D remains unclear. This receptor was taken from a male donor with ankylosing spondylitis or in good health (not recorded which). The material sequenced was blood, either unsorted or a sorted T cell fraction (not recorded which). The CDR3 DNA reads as TGTGCCAGCAGCTTAGAGCCGTCAGAGACCCAGTACTTC. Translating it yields CASSLEPSETQYF.